The clone carrying this T cell receptor (beta chain) turned up a few times. What it binds is not known. These data belong to a study of CD8 T cells in ankylosing spondylitis. General study results and limits: As reported, disease-linked clones showed significant enrichment in matched ankylosing spondylitis synovial fluid. Earlier authors reported some of these motif variants in reactive arthritis synovial fluid and blood. It appeared that ankylosing spondylitis blood was characterized by a TCR beta motif of several highly homologous variants.

The TCR beta libraries were generated through quantitative 5'-RACE incorporating molecular barcodes. MiXCR was run by TCRdb on the 5' RACE reads, yielding one entry per CDR3 protein. Of around 770,000 distinct CDR3 sequences in the sample, under 20% are singletons; the top ten hold about 20%. Sequencing used blood, either unsorted or a sorted T cell fraction (not recorded which). This TCR came from a male donor with ankylosing spondylitis.

The CDR3, as DNA: TGCAGTGCTAGAGAGATAGACGGATCACTTGGCGTTTCACCCCTCCACTTT. It specifies CSAREIDGSLGVSPLHF. The chain combines TRBV20-1 with TRBJ1-6; D is uncertain. V was trimmed by 0 bases and J by 9 bases, leaving 21 bases between them. Looked up from germline, CDR1 is DFQATT and CDR2 is SNEGSKA (reference sequence). The CDR3 extends over 17 amino acids.